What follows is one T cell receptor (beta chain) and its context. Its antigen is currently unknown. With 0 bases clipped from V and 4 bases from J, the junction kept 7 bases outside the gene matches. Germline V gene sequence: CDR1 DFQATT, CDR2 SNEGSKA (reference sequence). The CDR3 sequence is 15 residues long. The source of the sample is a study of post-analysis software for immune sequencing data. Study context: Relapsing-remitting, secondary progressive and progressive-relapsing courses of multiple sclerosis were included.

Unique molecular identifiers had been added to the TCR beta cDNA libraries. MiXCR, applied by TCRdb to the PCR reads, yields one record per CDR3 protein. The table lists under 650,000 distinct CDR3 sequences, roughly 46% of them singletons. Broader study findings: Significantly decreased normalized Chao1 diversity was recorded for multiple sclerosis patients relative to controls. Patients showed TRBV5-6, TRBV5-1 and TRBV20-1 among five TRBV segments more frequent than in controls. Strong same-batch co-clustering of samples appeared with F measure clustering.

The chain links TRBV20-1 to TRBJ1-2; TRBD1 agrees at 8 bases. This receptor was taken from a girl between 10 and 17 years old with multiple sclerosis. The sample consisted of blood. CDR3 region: CSARDSTGEVYGYTF. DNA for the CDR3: TGCAGTGCTAGAGACTCGACAGGGGAGGTCTATGGCTACACCTTC.